A single sample gave rise to the 27 T cell receptor beta chains below, sequenced in a study of blood T cell repertoires in COVID-19. Libraries were prepared by immunoSEQ multiplex PCR; TCRdb keeps only in-frame clonotypes and omits some of them. The sample yields 250,000 to 350,000 clones, approximately 86% seen once. Sequenced: peripheral blood. Receptors were obtained from a man aged 18 to 35 with active or convalescent COVID-19.

The chain joins TRBV19 to TRBJ1-1; 8 bases agree with TRBD1. This CDR3 is 18 amino acids long. V lost 5 bases, J lost 3 bases, and 17 bases stayed unmatched. Looked up from germline, CDR1 is LNHDA and CDR2 is SQIVND (reference sequence). Here the CDR3 reads CASSPRTGSRLGDTEAFF. The CDR3, as DNA: TGTGCCAGTAGTCCGCGGACAGGGTCGCGCCTTGGCGACACTGAAGCTTTCTTT.

The rearrangement links TRBV12-5 to TRBJ2-7; TRBD1 is a possible D gene (5 bases). The CDR3 extends over 15 amino acids. The germline gives CDR1 LGHNT, CDR2 FRNRAP. The V end was cut by 9 bases, the J end by 4 bases, with 22 bases between. This CDR3 reads CASPSLTVSDYEQYF. DNA of the CDR3: TGTGCTAGCCCCTCCCTGACAGTTTCGGATTACGAGCAGTACTTC.

The CDR3 region is CASSHPGTGGTEAFF. The CDR3 region has the DNA TGCGCCAGCAGCCATCCGGGGACAGGGGGGACTGAAGCTTTCTTT. The rearrangement links TRBV4-3 to TRBJ1-1, with 11 bases identical to TRBD1. Germline V lookup: CDR1 LGHNA, CDR2 YSLEER. The CDR3 runs to 15 residues. Trimming cost V 3 bases and J 5 bases; bases outside gene matches: 5.

The J gene is TRBJ2-1, the V gene TRBV27; TRBD2 agrees at 10 bases. Germline loops: CDR1 MNHEY, CDR2 SMNVEV (reference sequence). The CDR3 is 13 residues long. The J segment lost 7 bases and the V segment lost 6 bases, leaving 3 bases of the junction unmatched. This CDR3 reads CASSSSGGNEQFF. DNA for the CDR3: TGTGCCAGCAGCTCTAGCGGGGGTAATGAGCAGTTCTTC.

In this sample, this clone turned up once. DNA for the CDR3: TGTGCCAGCAGTTTGTTGCACGGGAGCTGGTACGAGCAGTACTTC. Translation gives CASSLLHGSWYEQYF. The V and J genes are TRBV28 and TRBJ2-7; tentative D call: TRBD2 (6 bases). Germline V lookup: CDR1 MDHEN, CDR2 SYDVKM. Trimming shortened V by 3 bases and J by 4 bases, and 16 bases separated the two germline ends. This CDR3 contains 15 residues.

The chain has TRBV6-5 and TRBJ2-6; unclear D gene. Germline CDR1 and CDR2: MNHEY and SVGAGI. The CDR3 contains 14 residues. V was cut by 7 bases and J by 2 bases, with 9 bases left in between. The chain's CDR3 is CASKSPPGANVLTF. Written as DNA, the CDR3 is TGTGCCAGCAAAAGCCCCCCTGGGGCCAACGTCCTGACTTTC.

This sequence joins TRBV11-2 and TRBJ2-7; 11 nucleotides line up with TRBD2. Germline lookup yields CDR1 SGHAT and CDR2 FQNNGV. The V gene end was trimmed by 1 base and the J gene end by 2 bases; junction bases not matched to a gene: 4. The CDR3 length is 16 residues. CDR3 coding DNA: TGTGCCAGCAGCTTAGCTAGCGGGGGGAGTCCCTACGAGCAGTACTTC. The encoded protein is CASSLASGGSPYEQYF. Combining the CDR3 with reference TRBV11-2 and TRBJ2-7 gives the whole variable domain EAGVAQSPRYKIIEKRQSVAFWCNPISGHATLYWYQQILGQGPKLLIQFQNNGVVDDSQLPKDRFSAERLKGVDSTLKIQPAKLEDSAVYLCASSLASGGSPYEQYFGPGTRLTVT.

This rearrangement joins TRBV10-3 to TRBJ1-4; TRBD1 matches at 11 bases. Looked up from germline, CDR1 is ENHRY and CDR2 is SYGVKD. The V gene end was trimmed by 4 bases and the J gene end by 0 bases; junction bases not matched to a gene: 7. There are 18 residues in the CDR3. CDR3 sequence reads: CAISAGTGGPSTNEKLFF. The CDR3 nucleotides read TGTGCCATCAGTGCTGGGACAGGGGGTCCTTCAACTAATGAAAAACTGTTTTTT.

CDR3 in DNA: TGTGCCAGCAGCTTCCTAAATCAGCCCCAGCATTTT. It specifies CASSFLNQPQHF. The chain links TRBV7-9 to TRBJ1-5, with D uncertain. V was pared by 3 bases and J by 4 bases, with 4 bases between. This CDR3 has 12 residues. CDR1 SEHNR and CDR2 FQNEAQ come from the germline V gene (reference sequence). Based on the CDR3 plus reference TRBV7-9 and TRBJ1-5, the full variable domain is DTGVSQNPRHKITKRGQNVTFRCDPISEHNRLYWYRQTLGQGPEFLTYFQNEAQLEKSRLLSDRFSAERPKGSFSTLEIQRTEQGDSAMYLCASSFLNQPQHFGDGTRLSIL.

CDR3 nucleotides: TGCAGCGCATTGCGGGAGAGCAATGAGCAGTTCTTC. Amino acid sequence: CSALRESNEQFF. This chain connects TRBV29-1 to TRBJ2-1; 7 bases are a match to TRBD2. V was clipped by 7 bases and J by 6 bases; unmatched bases: 6. CDR3 length: 12 amino acids. From germline, CDR1 is SQVTM and CDR2 ANQGSEA.

This clone has only one observation. This sequence joins TRBV19 and TRBJ2-7; D remains unclear. V lost 3 bases and J 2 bases, leaving 8 bases between the germline ends. The germline V gene encodes CDR1 LNHDA and CDR2 SQIVND (reference sequence). CDR3 size: 13 residues. The CDR3 reads CASSIGSTYEQYF. DNA of the CDR3: TGTGCCAGTAGTATTGGTAGCACCTACGAGCAGTACTTC.

This clone was seen at least ten times. V usage is TRBV28 and J usage is TRBJ2-7; 9 positions agree with TRBD2. Germline loops: CDR1 MDHEN, CDR2 SYDVKM. J gave up 7 bases and V 4 bases, and 11 bases lay outside the gene matches. CDR3 size: 15 residues. CDR3 amino acids: CASSSLAGEVAEQYF. CDR3 sequence (DNA): TGTGCCAGCAGTTCCTTAGCGGGGGAAGTCGCGGAGCAGTACTTC. Full variable domain (outside the CDR3, taken from reference TRBV28 and TRBJ2-7): DVKVTQSSRYLVKRTGEKVFLECVQDMDHENMFWYRQDPGLGLRLIYFSYDVKMKEKGDIPEGYSVSREKKERFSLILESASTNQTSMYLCASSSLAGEVAEQYFGPGTRLTVT.

A note on this clone: One end of the junction fails to match germline, which may point to a read error. Other nucleotide sequences in the sample specify the same CDR3. The chain uses TRBV19 and TRBJ2-1; 7 bases align to TRBD2. The CDR3 has 15 amino acids. CDR1 LNHDA and CDR2 SQIVND come from the germline V gene (reference sequence). This chain's CDR3 is CASSRLVTSNNEQFF. Written as DNA, the CDR3 is TGTGCCAGCAGTAGACTCGTGACTAGCAACAATGAGCAGTTCTTC.

This clone was detected a few times. The V and J genes are TRBV12-5 and TRBJ1-6, with D unresolved. The germline gives CDR1 LGHNT, CDR2 FRNRAP. The germline V and J ends were trimmed by 0 bases and 2 bases, with 11 bases remaining between them. This CDR3 is built from 17 residues. CDR3 amino acids: CASGLVGRPTYNSPLHF. DNA for the CDR3: TGTGCTAGTGGTTTGGTAGGCAGGCCGACCTATAATTCACCCCTCCACTTT.

The gene calls are TRBV15 and TRBJ1-6; D gene unclear. Germline V gene lookup returns CDR1 LNHNV and CDR2 YYDKDF (reference sequence). V was cut by 4 bases and J by 9 bases, with 10 bases left in between. The CDR3 sequence is 13 residues long. The CDR3 sequence is CATSMGVGSPLHF. CDR3 bases: TGTGCCACCAGCATGGGAGTTGGTTCACCCCTCCACTTT.

V gene TRBV2 combines with J gene TRBJ2-7; D might be TRBD1 (6 bases). With 8 bases removed from V and 7 bases from J, the gap between germline ends came to 18 bases. This CDR3 has 13 residues. CDR1 is SNHLY, CDR2 FYNNEI, per germline. The CDR3 spells CASSRQASLEQYF. CDR3 nucleotides: TGTGCCAGCTCAAGACAGGCCTCCTTGGAGCAGTACTTC.

The chain couples TRBV5-6 to TRBJ1-6, with D possibly TRBD1 on 5 matching bases. Germline V gene lookup returns CDR1 SGHDT and CDR2 YYEEEE. CDR3 size: 15 residues. V was cut by 4 bases and J by 10 bases, with 18 bases left in between. The CDR3 sequence: CASSTTGIGYSPLHF. The CDR3 DNA is TGTGCCAGCAGCACCACAGGAATCGGGTACTCACCCCTCCACTTT.

The chain has TRBV28 and TRBJ1-2, with 9 positions matching TRBD1. CDR1 is MDHEN, CDR2 SYDVKM, per germline. The V gene end was trimmed by 3 bases and the J gene end by 7 bases; junction bases not matched to a gene: 6. The CDR3 consists of 14 residues. The CDR3 here is CASSLGQGLVGYTF. For the CDR3, the DNA is TGTGCCAGCAGTTTGGGACAGGGCTTGGTTGGCTACACCTTC.

This clone showed up just once. This sequence joins TRBV28 and TRBJ2-6; D is unresolved. This CDR3 is built from 18 residues. V was trimmed by 6 bases and J by 1 base, leaving 19 bases between them. The germline gives CDR1 MDHEN, CDR2 SYDVKM. The CDR3 DNA is TGTGCCAGCAGATCCGGAGTGTATGGCCCTTCTGGGGCCAACGTCCTGACTTTC. Translation: CASRSGVYGPSGANVLTF.

DNA of the CDR3: TGCAGTGCAAGCGATTATGTTGAAGCTTTCTTT. This encodes CSASDYVEAFF. The V call is TRBV20-1, the J call TRBJ1-1; D ambiguous. Germline CDR1 and CDR2: DFQATT and SNEGSKA (reference sequence). V lost 6 bases and J lost 7, with 12 bases in between. The CDR3 runs to 11 residues.

V usage is TRBV11-2 and J usage is TRBJ1-5; D unclear. The CDR3 is made up of 15 amino acids. With 2 bases removed from V and 2 bases from J, the gap between germline ends came to 10 bases. CDR1 SGHAT and CDR2 FQNNGV come from the germline V gene. CDR3 protein: CASSLTPSGNQPQHF. The CDR3, as DNA: TGTGCCAGCAGCTTAACTCCTAGTGGCAATCAGCCCCAGCATTTT.

This sequence joins TRBV7-7 and TRBJ2-1; D remains unclear. Germline assignment: CDR1 SSHAT and CDR2 FNYEAQ (reference sequence). This CDR3 is 12 amino acids long. V gave up 5 bases and J gave up 5 bases, with 7 bases separating them. As DNA, the CDR3 is TGTGCCAGCAGCCCACTAAACAATGAGCAGTTCTTC. It is translated as CASSPLNNEQFF.

The chain couples TRBV2 to TRBJ2-7; the match to TRBD1 covers 11 bases. With V trimmed by 6 bases and J by 3 bases, 1 base remained unmatched. Germline V lookup: CDR1 SNHLY, CDR2 FYNNEI. This CDR3 is 13 amino acids long. The CDR3 spells CASRGTGGYEQYF. The CDR3 coding sequence is TGTGCCAGCAGGGGGACAGGGGGCTACGAGCAGTACTTC.

The rearrangement links TRBV18 to TRBJ2-1; a possible D gene is TRBD1 (6 bases). V was cut by 3 bases and J by 2 bases, with 14 bases left in between. The CDR3 spans 16 residues. The germline CDR1 and CDR2 sequences are KGHSH and LQKENI. Here the CDR3 reads CASSPRGGEAYNEQFF. CDR3 sequence (DNA): TGTGCCAGCTCACCCCGAGGGGGAGAAGCCTACAATGAGCAGTTCTTC.

This clone was picked up one time. The V gene is TRBV9, the J gene TRBJ2-5; D is possibly TRBD2 (5 bases). Germline loops: CDR1 SGDLS, CDR2 YYNGEE. The CDR3 sequence is 15 residues long. With 3 bases removed from V and 5 bases from J, the gap between germline ends came to 17 bases. The DNA for the CDR3 is TGTGCCAGCAGCGATAGCGAGTATCATAGGGAGACCCAGTACTTC. It specifies CASSDSEYHRETQYF.

V and J are TRBV24-1 and TRBJ2-7; 12 bases fit TRBD1. With V trimmed by 7 bases and J by 9 bases, 6 bases remained unmatched. CDR3 length: 13 residues. Germline loops: CDR1 KGHDR, CDR2 SFDVKD. Written as DNA, the CDR3 is TGTGCCACCAGCGCGGGACAGGGGGCTGGGCAGTACTTC. Encoded protein: CATSAGQGAGQYF.

The V call is TRBV7-2, the J call TRBJ2-1, with 8 nucleotides matching TRBD1. The CDR3 has 16 residues. The V segment lost 1 base and the J segment 5 bases; nucleotides outside the gene matches: 7. CDR1 and CDR2 (germline): SGHTA, FQGNSA. The CDR3, as DNA: TGTGCCAGCAGCTTAGAAATAACAGGGGGAAACAATGAGCAGTTCTTC. Translation: CASSLEITGGNNEQFF.